Listed below are T cell receptor beta chains from one sample, sequenced in a study of T cell responses to AZD1222 COVID-19 vaccine. Sequenced by immunoSEQ multiplex PCR; TCRdb stores in-frame clones only, minus some. This sample carries more than 70,000 clones, about 87% of them seen once, and the ten largest clones take 16%. The source material was peripheral blood, sampled on day 0 of AZD1222 vaccination. All receptors derive from an adult in good health. Both conserved end residues are part of each CDR3.

>TRBJ1-2|TRBV12-3/TRBV12-4
CASTSGTYYGYTF
>TRBJ2-3|TRBV5-1
CASSGQGLEDTQYF
>TRBJ2-1|TRBV10-1
CASSEQRTGAISSYNEQFF
>TRBJ2-1|TRBV11-2
CASSPRRSLSPNEQFF
>TRBJ1-4|TRBV13
CASSLAGGNEKLFF
>TRBJ2-3|TRBV28
CASSTSGPLTDTQYF
>TRBJ2-2|TRBV4-2
CASKAYEAGELFF
>TRBJ2-4|TRBV20-1
CSASRAGGDIQYF
>TRBJ2-1|TRBV24-1
CATSDNTGTGYNEQFF
>TRBJ1-2|TRBV5-4
CASSGIYGGAYGYTF
>TRBJ2-3|TRBV11-3
CASSLGSGSADTQYF
>TRBJ1-1|TRBV6-5
CASSLKGKAFF
>TRBJ1-5|TRBV5-5
CASSLEVVASPQHF
>TRBJ1-1|TRBV7-7
CASSAVMDSEAFF
>TRBJ2-7|TRBV15
CATSRVGGRSSFSHYEQYF
>TRBJ2-2|TRBV10-3
CAIRLAGGTGELFF
>TRBJ2-5|TRBV7-2
CASSRGLKQETQYF
>TRBJ1-2|TRBV11-2
CASSLVPGEDYGYTF
>TRBJ2-7|TRBV7-2
CASTRTSGNYEQYF
>TRBJ2-7|TRBV19
CASSPMSGGALREQYF
>TRBJ1-2|TRBV20-1
CSASKGPYGYTF
>TRBJ1-5|TRBV28
CASSSRLAALGPQHF
>TRBJ2-2|TRBV2
CASRRLAGGTGELFF
>TRBJ1-5|TRBV27
CASSLSSGQGSNQPQHF
>TRBJ1-6|TRBV12-3/TRBV12-4
CASSSSYNSPLHF
>TRBJ1-2|TRBV19
CASSSLGGGYTF